These 9 T cell receptor beta chains share one sample of origin, sequenced in a study of blood T cell repertoires in COVID-19. Sequencing used immunoSEQ multiplex PCR; TCRdb keeps in-frame clones, though not all of them. The sample has around 260,000 clones, around 86% seen once. Sequencing was carried out using peripheral blood. These receptors originate from a middle-aged man who had recovered from COVID-19.

V usage is TRBV3-1 (or the pseudogene TRBV3-2) and J usage is TRBJ1-2; weak D call: TRBD1 (5 bases). CDR1 is LGHDT and CDR2 is YNNKEL in the germline V gene (reference sequence). V gave up 0 bases and J gave up 6 bases, with 14 bases separating them. This CDR3 has 15 amino acids. CDR3 nucleotide sequence: TGTGCCAGCAGCCAAGATTCAAAAGGGGATAATGGCTACACCTTC. As protein: CASSQDSKGDNGYTF.

CDR3 DNA sequence: TGCGCCAGCAGCCAAGATCGTGGCACAGATACGCAGTATTTT. This encodes CASSQDRGTDTQYF. This chain uses TRBV4-1 with TRBJ2-3, with D unresolved. Germline CDR1 MGHRA, CDR2 YSYEKL. The CDR3 has 14 amino acids. Trimming cost V 0 bases and J 1 base, with 5 bases left between them.

The V call is TRBV15, the J call TRBJ1-5, with D possibly being TRBD1 (5 bases). Germline V gene sequence: CDR1 LNHNV, CDR2 YYDKDF (reference sequence). The CDR3 has 15 amino acids. The V end was cut by 4 bases, the J end by 7 bases, with 17 bases between. This chain's CDR3 is CATSILGGGSQPQHF. The DNA of the CDR3 is TGTGCCACCAGCATTCTTGGGGGAGGCAGCCAGCCCCAGCATTTT. Full variable domain (remainder filled in from reference TRBV15 and TRBJ1-5): DAMVIQNPRYQVTQFGKPVTLSCSQTLNHNVMYWYQQKSSQAPKLLFHYYDKDFNNEADTPDNFQSRRPNTSFCFLDIRSPGLGDTAMYLCATSILGGGSQPQHFGDGTRLSIL.

The chain is built from TRBV19 and TRBJ2-1; a possible D gene is TRBD2 (6 bases). Germline V gene data show CDR1 as LNHDA and CDR2 as SQIVND (reference sequence). CDR3 length: 13 amino acids. V was shortened by 3 bases and J by 5 bases, with 8 bases between the two germline ends. The chain's CDR3 is CASSIGGNNEQFF. As DNA, the CDR3 is TGTGCCAGTAGTATTGGAGGGAACAATGAGCAGTTCTTC. The entire variable domain, with the rest obtained from reference TRBV19 and TRBJ2-1, is as follows: DGGITQSPKYLFRKEGQNVTLSCEQNLNHDAMYWYRQDPGQGLRLIYYSQIVNDFQKGDIAEGYSVSREKKESFPLTVTSAQKNPTAFYLCASSIGGNNEQFFGPGTRLTVL.

This clone is a singleton in its sample. This chain joins TRBV19 and TRBJ2-7, with a weak D call TRBD2 (5 bases). With 7 bases removed from V and 4 bases from J, the gap between germline ends came to 14 bases. The CDR3 consists of 13 residues. The germline gives CDR1 LNHDA, CDR2 SQIVND (reference sequence). The CDR3 sequence: CASKNRGLYEQYF. The CDR3 nucleotides read TGTGCCAGTAAGAATCGGGGTTTGTACGAGCAGTACTTC.

The J gene is TRBJ1-2, the V gene TRBV15; D unclear. This CDR3 region has 14 residues. CDR1 and CDR2 from the germline V gene are LNHNV and YYDKDF (reference sequence). Trimming pared 1 base from V and 6 bases from J, leaving 12 bases between. The CDR3 coding sequence is TGTGCCACCAGCAGAGTGTATAGTGGAGATGGCTACACCTTC. Translation: CATSRVYSGDGYTF.

This chain connects TRBV9 to TRBJ2-7; 9 bases map to TRBD1. CDR1 SGDLS and CDR2 YYNGEE come from the germline V gene. Trimming removed 3 bases from V and 5 bases from J; junction bases left unmatched: 6. The length of the CDR3 is 14 residues. The CDR3 here is CASSEGTGIHEQYF. CDR3 coding DNA: TGTGCCAGCAGCGAGGGGACAGGGATCCACGAGCAGTACTTC.

This rearrangement joins TRBV15 to TRBJ2-2, with D maybe TRBD1 (5 bases). The germline V gene encodes CDR1 LNHNV and CDR2 YYDKDF (reference sequence). CDR3 length: 15 residues. V dropped 2 bases and J dropped 0 bases, with 7 bases sitting between them. The CDR3 DNA reads TGTGCCACCAGCAGATACAGGACGAACACCGGGGAGCTGTTTTTT. It translates to CATSRYRTNTGELFF. The full variable domain, with the rest looked up from reference TRBV15 and TRBJ2-2, is DAMVIQNPRYQVTQFGKPVTLSCSQTLNHNVMYWYQQKSSQAPKLLFHYYDKDFNNEADTPDNFQSRRPNTSFCFLDIRSPGLGDTAMYLCATSRYRTNTGELFFGEGSRLTVL.

The rearrangement links TRBV11-2 to TRBJ1-4; the match to TRBD1 covers 10 bases. This CDR3 comprises 15 residues. CDR1 is SGHAT and CDR2 is FQNNGV in the germline V gene. After removal of 0 bases from V and 7 bases from J, the junction contained 2 bases not matched to a gene. CDR3 sequence (DNA): TGTGCCAGCAGCTTAGAGGGACAGGGGTTTGAAAAACTGTTTTTT. This translates into CASSLEGQGFEKLFF.